This passage covers 32 T cell receptor beta chains from one sample sequenced in a study of blood T cell repertoires in COVID-19. Repertoires were generated with immunoSEQ multiplex PCR, while TCRdb's copy carries only in-frame clones and drops some. The data hold just under 80,000 clones, with roughly 80% observed a single time. Sequencing was done on a sample of peripheral blood. The receptors were gathered from a woman in her seventies with acute or convalescent COVID-19.

The chain carries TRBV6-1 and TRBJ2-1, with 11 positions matching TRBD2. The germline V gene encodes CDR1 MNHNS and CDR2 SASEGT. The CDR3 length is 16 residues. J lost 0 bases, V lost 3 bases, and 1 base had no gene match. The CDR3 loop is CASSDTSGSSYNEQFF. CDR3 sequence (DNA): TGTGCCAGCAGTGATACTAGCGGGAGCTCCTACAATGAGCAGTTCTTC.

The V and J genes are TRBV6-6 and TRBJ1-2; 7 bases match TRBD1. The ends lost 7 bases at V and 8 bases at J; junction bases unmatched: 10. The germline CDR1 and CDR2 sequences are MNHNY and SVGAGI (reference sequence). CDR3 length equals 13 residues. The chain's CDR3 is CASIRQQGFGYTF. In DNA, the CDR3 is TGTGCCAGCATTAGACAACAGGGGTTCGGCTACACCTTC.

The rearrangement joins TRBV19 to TRBJ2-5; 10 bases are a match to TRBD1. V lost 4 bases, J lost 2 bases, and 7 bases stayed unmatched. Per germline, CDR1 LNHDA and CDR2 SQIVND (reference sequence). The CDR3 runs to 16 residues. DNA of the CDR3: TGTGCCAGTAGTACCGGGACAGGGGCTTCGCAAGAGACCCAGTACTTC. It translates to CASSTGTGASQETQYF.

J is TRBJ1-3 and V is TRBV18; TRBD1 agrees at 10 bases. The CDR3 sequence is 18 residues long. J was trimmed by 0 bases and V by 4 bases; bases with no gene match: 9. Germline V gene data show CDR1 as KGHSH and CDR2 as LQKENI. The CDR3 DNA reads as TGTGCCAGCTCACGGGGACAGGGGTTCCCCTCCTCTGGAAACACCATATATTTT. Translation gives CASSRGQGFPSSGNTIYF.

The rearrangement links TRBV20-1 to TRBJ1-1, with TRBD1 as a possible D gene (5 bases). The CDR3 has 11 residues. The V end was cut by 5 bases, the J end by 2 bases, with 6 bases between. Germline-derived CDR1 and CDR2 are DFQATT and SNEGSKA (reference sequence). CDR3 bases: TGCAGTGCTCAGGGAAACACTGAAGCTTTCTTT. Translating gives CSAQGNTEAFF.

In its sample, this clone was seen once. This sequence joins TRBV27 and TRBJ1-1; tentative D call: TRBD1 (5 bases). CDR1 MNHEY and CDR2 SMNVEV come from the germline V gene (reference sequence). This CDR3 has 15 residues. V lost 2 bases, J lost 4 bases, and 14 bases lay in between. CDR3: CASSLNQGFVTEAFF. CDR3 DNA: TGTGCCAGCAGTTTAAATCAGGGTTTTGTCACTGAAGCTTTCTTT.

This clone was seen a single time. The chain is built from TRBV28 and TRBJ1-5; D unclear. CDR3 length equals 14 residues. Germline CDR1 MDHEN, CDR2 SYDVKM. The germline V and J ends were trimmed by 1 base and 3 bases, with 7 bases remaining between them. CDR3 amino acids: CASSLSGYNQPQHF. In nucleotides, the CDR3 is TGTGCCAGCAGTTTATCAGGTTACAATCAGCCCCAGCATTTT. Together with reference TRBV28 and TRBJ1-5, the CDR3 gives the full variable domain: DVKVTQSSRYLVKRTGEKVFLECVQDMDHENMFWYRQDPGLGLRLIYFSYDVKMKEKGDIPEGYSVSREKKERFSLILESASTNQTSMYLCASSLSGYNQPQHFGDGTRLSIL.

The V call is TRBV15, the J call TRBJ2-2, with D possibly matching TRBD1 (5 bases). Trimming took off 0 bases at V and 2 bases at J, with 13 bases between the two ends. This CDR3 has 17 residues. Looked up from germline, CDR1 is LNHNV and CDR2 is YYDKDF (reference sequence). CDR3 sequence (DNA): TGTGCCACCAGCAGAGATTGGGCGACAGCTAACACCGGGGAGCTGTTTTTT. It specifies CATSRDWATANTGELFF.

The CDR3 sequence: CASGRSGTSEFF. CDR3 bases: TGTGCCAGCGGCAGGTCCGGGACTAGCGAGTTCTTC. V gene TRBV2 combines with J gene TRBJ2-1, with 10 bases fitting TRBD2. CDR3 length: 12 residues. Germline V lookup: CDR1 SNHLY, CDR2 FYNNEI. After removal of 8 bases from V and 14 bases from J, the junction contained 9 bases not matched to a gene.

The gene calls are TRBV13 and TRBJ2-1; TRBD2 agrees at 12 bases. This CDR3 has 17 amino acids. The germline CDR1 and CDR2 sequences are PRHDT and FYEKMQ (reference sequence). With V trimmed by 5 bases and J by 6 bases, 11 bases remained unmatched. CDR3 nucleotide sequence: TGTGCCAGCAGCCATATTACCGGGACTAGCGGGCGCAATGAGCAGTTCTTC. This translates into CASSHITGTSGRNEQFF.

There are a few counts of this clone. The V call is TRBV21-1, the J call TRBJ1-5. TRBV21-1 is marked as a pseudogene. This CDR3 is built from 17 residues. The CDR3 reads CASSNRRRPIGNQPQHF. The CDR3 coding sequence is TGTGCCAGCAGCAATCGTAGGAGACCCATAGGCAATCAGCCCCAGCATTTT.

This clone was seen a handful of times. This rearrangement joins TRBV4-1 to TRBJ2-2; 9 bases fit TRBD1. After removal of 9 bases from V and 4 bases from J, the junction contained 12 bases not matched to a gene. The germline gives CDR1 MGHRA, CDR2 YSYEKL. This CDR3 region has 16 residues. The CDR3 sequence is CASNRDREKGTGELFF. The DNA of the CDR3 is TGCGCCAGTAACCGGGACAGGGAGAAGGGCACCGGGGAGCTGTTTTTT.

This rearrangement joins TRBV7-2 to TRBJ2-1; D is unresolved. Germline V CDR1 and CDR2: SGHTA, FQGNSA. The ends were cut back, 2 bases at V and 4 bases at J, with 6 bases in the middle. The CDR3 is 13 amino acids. Written as DNA, the CDR3 is TGTGCCAGCAGCTTAAATCATTACAATGAGCAGTTCTTC. Translated: CASSLNHYNEQFF.

The chain carries TRBV28 and TRBJ1-5; 10 bases align to TRBD1. CDR1 and CDR2 from the germline V gene are MDHEN and SYDVKM. The CDR3 has 16 residues. Unmatched junction bases numbered 7, after V lost 6 bases and J lost 2 bases. CDR3 nucleotide sequence: TGTGCCAGCAGGGCGGGACAGGGGAGACGCAATCAGCCCCAGCATTTT. It codes for CASRAGQGRRNQPQHF.

The chain recombines TRBV19 with TRBJ2-1; possibly TRBD1 for D (7 bases). The germline V gene has CDR1 LNHDA and CDR2 SQIVND (reference sequence). V lost 7 bases and J 4 bases, leaving 17 bases between the germline ends. CDR3 length equals 15 residues. The CDR3 region is CASTLDREAYNEQFF. The CDR3 DNA sequence: TGTGCCAGTACTCTCGACAGGGAGGCTTACAATGAGCAGTTCTTC.

J is TRBJ1-3 and V is TRBV10-3, with 10 bases aligning to TRBD1. Germline-derived CDR1 and CDR2 are ENHRY and SYGVKD. The CDR3 loop spans 17 amino acids. The V segment lost 0 bases and the J segment 4 bases; nucleotides outside the gene matches: 6. The CDR3 bases are TGTGCCATCAGTGAGTCGCCGGGACAGGGGACGGGAAACACCATATATTTT. Translation: CAISESPGQGTGNTIYF.

The chain links TRBV18 to TRBJ1-2; 8 bases align to TRBD1. The CDR3 loop spans 14 amino acids. With 3 bases clipped from V and 4 bases from J, the junction kept 4 bases outside the gene matches. CDR1 KGHSH and CDR2 LQKENI come from the germline V gene. The CDR3 reads CASSPGQGPYGYTF. The CDR3 nucleotides are TGTGCCAGCTCACCCGGACAGGGCCCCTATGGCTACACCTTC.

The rearrangement uses TRBV9 and TRBJ1-5, with unresolved D. The CDR3 has 15 amino acids. Germline lookup yields CDR1 SGDLS and CDR2 YYNGEE. The germline V and J ends were trimmed by 4 bases and 1 base, with 12 bases remaining between them. CDR3 protein: CASSPQTESNQPQHF. CDR3 coding DNA: TGTGCCAGCAGCCCCCAAACGGAGAGCAATCAGCCCCAGCATTTT.

The CDR3: CASRITLVDTGELFF. The CDR3, as DNA: TGCGCCAGCAGAATAACACTAGTGGACACCGGGGAGCTGTTTTTT. This chain connects TRBV5-1 to TRBJ2-2, with TRBD2 as a possible D gene (5 bases). V was shortened by 5 bases and J by 3 bases, with 14 bases between the two germline ends. CDR1 and CDR2 from the germline V gene are SGHRS and YFSETQ. The CDR3 has 15 amino acids.

This chain joins TRBV6-4 and TRBJ2-3, with TRBD1 identical over 10 bases. This CDR3 is built from 15 residues. Trimming at V came to 6 bases and at J to 5 bases, leaving 8 bases not matched to a gene. Germline loops: CDR1 MRHNA, CDR2 SNTAGT. The CDR3 coding sequence is TGTGCCAGCAGCAAAGGGACAGGGGCTGGAGATACGCAGTATTTT. Its protein is CASSKGTGAGDTQYF.

This chain joins TRBV5-1 and TRBJ2-3, with D possibly TRBD2 on 6 matching bases. V was shortened by 5 bases and J by 0 bases, with 13 bases between the two germline ends. The CDR3 extends over 15 amino acids. CDR1 is SGHRS and CDR2 is YFSETQ in the germline V gene. CDR3 DNA: TGCGCCAGCAGTAGGAATAGCGGAAGCACAGATACGCAGTATTTT. The encoded protein is CASSRNSGSTDTQYF. Filled out from reference TRBV5-1 and TRBJ2-3, the complete variable domain reads KAGVTQTPRYLIKTRGQQVTLSCSPISGHRSVSWYQQTPGQGLQFLFEYFSETQRNKGNFPGRFSGRQFSNSRSEMNVSTLELGDSALYLCASSRNSGSTDTQYFGPGTRLTVL.

This rearrangement joins TRBV6-5 to TRBJ1-1, with 7 bases that match TRBD1. The V gene end was trimmed by 7 bases and the J gene end by 0 bases; junction bases not matched to a gene: 5. The CDR3 is 14 residues long. Germline V gene data show CDR1 as MNHEY and CDR2 as SVGAGI. CDR3 DNA: TGTGCCAGCATTCAGGGGGGCTTGAACACTGAAGCTTTCTTT. Amino acids: CASIQGGLNTEAFF.

This clone has only one observation. The rearrangement joins TRBV20-1 to TRBJ2-1; D not resolved. This CDR3 is 11 amino acids long. V lost 5 bases and J 4 bases, leaving 6 bases between the germline ends. CDR1 is DFQATT, CDR2 SNEGSKA, per germline (reference sequence). CDR3 sequence: CSALKYNEQFF. The CDR3 region has the DNA TGCAGTGCTCTTAAATACAATGAGCAGTTCTTC.

This chain joins TRBV24-1 and TRBJ2-5; 8 nucleotides agree with TRBD1. The trim removed 2 bases at V and 7 bases at J, leaving 11 bases unmatched. Germline assignment: CDR1 KGHDR and CDR2 SFDVKD. CDR3 size: 16 residues. Written as DNA, the CDR3 is TGTGCCACCAGTGATTCCTCAGGGGGCGCTGATTTGACCCAGTACTTC. It yields the protein CATSDSSGGADLTQYF.

This clone has just one count. V is TRBV23-1 and J is TRBJ1-6; weak D call: TRBD1 (6 bases). TRBV23-1 falls under the ORF class, with uncertain function. Deletions cut 0 bases from V and 6 bases from J, with 9 bases between. The CDR3 is made up of 15 amino acids. CDR3 loop: CASSQSGQPNSPLHF. The CDR3 DNA sequence: TGCGCCAGCAGTCAATCAGGACAGCCTAATTCACCCCTCCACTTT.

The gene calls are TRBV14 and TRBJ2-1; tentative D call: TRBD2 (5 bases). Germline CDR1 is SGHDN and CDR2 is FVKESK. The V end was cut by 0 bases, the J end by 5 bases, with 26 bases between. This CDR3 has 20 amino acids. The CDR3 DNA sequence: TGTGCCAGCAGCCAAGACACCGTGAATGGTAGGCGCGTCGGGAACAATGAGCAGTTCTTC. This codes for CASSQDTVNGRRVGNNEQFF.

V usage is TRBV6-5 and J usage is TRBJ1-1, with TRBD1 as a possible D gene (5 bases). The CDR3 loop spans 15 amino acids. Trimming shortened V by 0 bases and J by 2 bases, and 10 bases separated the two germline ends. Germline CDR1 is MNHEY and CDR2 is SVGAGI. The CDR3 DNA sequence: TGTGCCAGCAGTTACTCGAGACAGCAAAACACTGAAGCTTTCTTT. Its translation: CASSYSRQQNTEAFF.

The V gene is TRBV7-9, the J gene TRBJ2-5, with a possible D match to TRBD2 (5 bases). Germline loops: CDR1 SEHNR, CDR2 FQNEAQ (reference sequence). The V end lost 2 bases, the J end lost 4 bases, and 11 bases lay between the germline ends. This CDR3 has 14 residues. CDR3 bases: TGTGCCAGCAGCTTATGGGCAGGAGGAGAGACCCAGTACTTC. Translation gives CASSLWAGGETQYF.

V is TRBV6-6 and J is TRBJ1-4; D is perhaps TRBD1 (5 bases). V lost 0 bases to trimming and J lost 8 bases, with 10 bases between them. There are 14 residues in the CDR3. Germline V lookup: CDR1 MNHNY, CDR2 SVGAGI (reference sequence). The CDR3: CASSYSGGGEKLFF. As DNA, the CDR3 is TGTGCCAGCAGTTACTCTGGGGGGGGAGAAAAACTGTTTTTT.

About this clone itself: The germline gene is not matched at one end of the junction; a read error may be the cause. This chain connects TRBV5-5 to TRBJ2-1; TRBD2 agrees at 10 bases. The CDR3 consists of 16 residues. CDR1 and CDR2 from the germline V gene are SGHKS and YYEKEE (reference sequence). The CDR3 DNA reads as TGTGCCAGCAGTTTGGGACTAGCGATTTCCTACAATGAGCAGTTCTTC. Its protein is CASSLGLAISYNEQFF.

This chain uses TRBV4-2 with TRBJ1-3; D not resolved. Germline CDR1 reads LGHNA; CDR2 reads YNFKEQ. This CDR3 is 14 amino acids long. V lost 0 bases, J lost 5 bases, and 8 bases lay in between. The CDR3 here is CASSQDLLRNTIYF. The CDR3 DNA follows: TGTGCCAGCAGCCAAGATCTGCTACGAAACACCATATATTTT.

The chain uses TRBV27 and TRBJ1-2, with D unresolved. The CDR3 totals 14 residues. V lost 1 base, J lost 2 bases, and 8 bases lay in between. Germline CDR1 MNHEY, CDR2 SMNVEV (reference sequence). CDR3: CASSLYYGNYGYTF. The CDR3 DNA reads TGTGCCAGCAGTTTATATTACGGGAACTATGGCTACACCTTC.